These T cell receptor beta chains were read from a single sample in a study of T cells in localized non-small cell lung cancer. Some clones are missing from TCRdb's copy, which holds only in-frame ones; the method was immunoSEQ multiplex PCR. The table shows around 100,000 clones, with about 87% occurring only once. This material consisted of peripheral blood, taken before any cancer treatment. The receptors originated from a man between 40 and 75 years old with stage I squamous cell lung carcinoma. Both conserved end residues are part of each CDR3. The D gene is left open where the match is weak. For some rows the clone size is stated as once, few or many, or as a class when expanded; others skip it.

clone size,V gene,D gene,J gene,CDR3 DNA,CDR3 protein
.,TRBV2,.,TRBJ1-1,TGTGCCAGCAGCTACATGAACACTGAAGCTTTCTTT,CASSYMNTEAFF
once,TRBV11-2,TRBD2,TRBJ2-2,TGTGCCAGCAGCTTAGGTTCAGGGAGGGCCACCGGGGAGCTGTTTTTT,CASSLGSGRATGELFF
.,TRBV15,TRBD1,TRBJ1-4,TGTGCCACCAGCGGAGGGACAGGTGATAATGAAAAACTGTTTTTT,CATSGGTGDNEKLFF
.,TRBV18,TRBD1,TRBJ1-2,TGTGCCAGCTCAGGGACCGGGACAGGGCTGTCCTATGGCTACACCTTC,CASSGTGTGLSYGYTF
.,TRBV15,.,TRBJ2-1,TGTGCCACCAGCATCCACAATGAGCAGTTCTTC,CATSIHNEQFF
.,TRBV4-2,.,TRBJ1-1,TGTGCCAGCAGCCAAGAGTCCCATGGGGAGAACACTGAAGCTTTCTTT,CASSQESHGENTEAFF
.,TRBV7-9,.,TRBJ1-1,TGTGCCAGCAGCTTAGCGCTAGGGGGGGACACTGAAGCTTTCTTT,CASSLALGGDTEAFF
.,TRBV4-1,.,TRBJ1-1,TGCGCCAGCAGCCGCCTAGGAGTGAACACTGAAGCTTTCTTT,CASSRLGVNTEAFF
.,TRBV4-1,TRBD1,TRBJ1-1,TGCGCCAGCAGCCAAGATCTAGGGGACAGGGCCGCGGGGGCTTTCTTT,CASSQDLGDRAAGAFF
.,TRBV11-3,TRBD1,TRBJ1-3,TGTGCCAGCAGCCGGACAGGCGGAAACACCATATATTTT,CASSRTGGNTIYF
.,TRBV13,.,TRBJ2-3,TGTGCCAGCAGCTTGGAAGGGGTTAGCACAGATACGCAGTATTTT,CASSLEGVSTDTQYF
.,TRBV2,.,TRBJ1-2,TGTGCCAGCAGGGACCGGTCAGGATTTTATGGCTACACCTTC,CASRDRSGFYGYTF
.,TRBV2,.,TRBJ2-5,TGTGCCAGCTTACGATTCGGGACCCAGTACTTC,CASLRFGTQYF
.,TRBV12-5,.,TRBJ2-1,TGTGCTAGTGGCCTAAACAATGAGCAGTTCTTC,CASGLNNEQFF
few,TRBV28,.,TRBJ1-6,TGTGCCAGCAGCCTCCCGCCCCATGAAGGGAGTTCACCCCTCCACTTT,CASSLPPHEGSSPLHF
.,TRBV5-1,.,TRBJ2-5,TGCGCCAGCAGCTTGTCAGGAGAGAGGACCCAGTACTTC,CASSLSGERTQYF
.,TRBV6-6,TRBD1,TRBJ1-1,TGTGCCAGCAGTTACTCCGGACAGGGCGAAGCTTTCTTT,CASSYSGQGEAFF
.,TRBV5-1,.,TRBJ2-1,TGCGCCAGCAGCTTGGCCAAGAGCTCCTACAATGAGCAGTTCTTC,CASSLAKSSYNEQFF
.,TRBV6-1,.,TRBJ2-5,TGTGCCAGCAGTGAAGCAGGGGGGGGCAGACCCAACCAAGAGACCCAGTACTTC,CASSEAGGGRPNQETQYF
.,TRBV7-2,.,TRBJ1-4,TGTGCCAGCAGCCCCACTGGACAGCCCATTAAAAGAGAAAAACTGTTTTTT,CASSPTGQPIKREKLFF
.,TRBV30,.,TRBJ2-5,TGTGCCTGGAGCGACGGACGGCGGACCCAGTACTTC,CAWSDGRRTQYF
.,TRBV12-5,.,TRBJ2-3,TGTGCTAGTGGTTTGGTGGGGACAGATACGCAGTATTTT,CASGLVGTDTQYF
once,TRBV2,.,TRBJ2-3,TGTGCCAGCAGTGCGGGACTCACCTACACAGATACGCAGTATTTT,CASSAGLTYTDTQYF
.,TRBV7-8,.,TRBJ1-5,TGTGCCAGCAGCTTAGCGGCCTGGGGCAATCAGCCCCAGCATTTT,CASSLAAWGNQPQHF
.,TRBV5-1,.,TRBJ1-1,TGCGCCAGCAGAGCGGTAGGGGGCACTGAAGCTTTCTTT,CASRAVGGTEAFF
.,TRBV11-2,.,TRBJ2-7,TGTGCCAGCAGCTTAGACAATTCCCCCCAGAGGTTCAACGAGCAGTACTTC,CASSLDNSPQRFNEQYF
few,TRBV4-1,.,TRBJ1-6,TGCGCCAGCAGCCAAGATCTGCGCGTAGAGGGGTCACCCCTCCACTTT,CASSQDLRVEGSPLHF
.,TRBV5-8,.,TRBJ1-6,TGTGCCAGCATCTCAGGGGCCGCGATTTCACCCCTCCACTTT,CASISGAAISPLHF
.,TRBV9,.,TRBJ2-2,TGTGCCAGCAGCGTAGGCCTCTACAACGCGAACACCGGGGAGCTGTTTTTT,CASSVGLYNANTGELFF
.,TRBV2,.,TRBJ1-3,TGTGCCAGCAGTAACGGGAGAAACACCATATATTTT,CASSNGRNTIYF
.,TRBV5-6,.,TRBJ2-7,TGTGCCAGCAGCTCCCCTCGGACAGTTGACGAGCAGTACTTC,CASSSPRTVDEQYF
.,TRBV11-1,.,TRBJ1-3,TGTGCCAGCAGCCCCCGGATTGGGACTCTCATCGGAAACACCATATATTTT,CASSPRIGTLIGNTIYF
.,TRBV5-5,.,TRBJ2-7,TGTGCCAGCAGCTTCTGGGGGGCGGTCTACGAGCAGTACTTC,CASSFWGAVYEQYF
.,TRBV7-2,.,TRBJ1-5,TGTGCCAGCAGCTTAGCCAATCAGCCCCAGCATTTT,CASSLANQPQHF
once,TRBV29-1,.,TRBJ1-2,TGCAGCGTTGAACTGAACTATGGCTACACCTTC,CSVELNYGYTF
.,TRBV28,.,TRBJ2-7,TGTGCCAGCCGGGAACAGATTAACTACGAGCAGTACTTC,CASREQINYEQYF
once,TRBV28,.,TRBJ2-1,TGTGCCAGCAGTACGAGGAATGAGCAGTTCTTC,CASSTRNEQFF
.,TRBV5-1,.,TRBJ1-1,TGCGCCAGCAGCTTTGTCGGGGGGGCCACTGAAGCTTTCTTT,CASSFVGGATEAFF
.,TRBV5-1,.,TRBJ2-3,TGCGCCAGCAGCCGGGGGACATACACAGATACGCAGTATTTT,CASSRGTYTDTQYF
.,TRBV7-8,.,TRBJ1-1,TGTGCCAGCAGCTTAGGGACCAGGGGAGGCACTGAAGCTTTCTTT,CASSLGTRGGTEAFF
once,TRBV5-1,.,TRBJ1-2,TGCGCCAGCAGCTTGGCGGGTGCGTTGTCCGCCTATGGCTACACCTTC,CASSLAGALSAYGYTF
.,TRBV13,TRBD2,TRBJ2-1,TGTGCCAGCAGCCGACTAGCGGGGGTGAATGAGCAGTTCTTC,CASSRLAGVNEQFF
.,TRBV6-6,.,TRBJ1-4,TGTGCCAGCAGTACGACGGGTATTAATGAAAAACTGTTTTTT,CASSTTGINEKLFF
.,TRBV5-4,TRBD1,TRBJ2-1,TGTGCCAGCAGCTTAACTCCCGGGACAGGGGGAGATGAGCAGTTCTTC,CASSLTPGTGGDEQFF
once,TRBV18,TRBD2,TRBJ2-7,TGTGCCAGCTCACCACAGGGAGGGACCCTTTCGGGGGAGCAGTACTTC,CASSPQGGTLSGEQYF
.,TRBV18,TRBD2,TRBJ2-1,TGTGCCAGCTCACCGTCTAGCGGGGGGCAGCGGAATGAGCAGTTCTTC,CASSPSSGGQRNEQFF
.,TRBV25-1,.,TRBJ1-2,TGTGCCAGCAGTGAATTAAGTGAGGGCTACACCTTC,CASSELSEGYTF
once,TRBV6-5,.,TRBJ1-1,TGTGCCAGCAGTTATGGTACGCGGAACACTGAAGCTTTCTTT,CASSYGTRNTEAFF
.,TRBV10-2,.,TRBJ2-7,TGCGCCAGCAGGCCCACTTCGTTCGGAGAGCAGTACTTC,CASRPTSFGEQYF
.,TRBV15,.,TRBJ1-2,TGTGCCACCAGCAGCCCCGGGGGCTCCTTGGCTGGTGGCTACACCTTC,CATSSPGGSLAGGYTF
.,TRBV18,TRBD1,TRBJ1-4,TGTGCCAGCTCACAAAACGGACAGGGTTTAGGTGAAAAACTGTTTTTT,CASSQNGQGLGEKLFF
.,TRBV5-6,.,TRBJ1-6,TGTGCCAGCAGCTTGCTTCCGGGGTCCCACTGGAATTCACCCCTCCACTTT,CASSLLPGSHWNSPLHF
.,TRBV5-6,.,TRBJ2-5,TGTGCCAGCAGCTTATACAGGCCGTACCAAGAGACCCAGTACTTC,CASSLYRPYQETQYF
once,TRBV13,.,TRBJ1-1,TGTGCCAGCAGCGTCGGGGGGCGGGCTGAAGCTTTCTTT,CASSVGGRAEAFF
few,TRBV6-1,.,TRBJ2-7,TGTGCCAGCAGAATTTCCTACGAGCAGTACTTC,CASRISYEQYF